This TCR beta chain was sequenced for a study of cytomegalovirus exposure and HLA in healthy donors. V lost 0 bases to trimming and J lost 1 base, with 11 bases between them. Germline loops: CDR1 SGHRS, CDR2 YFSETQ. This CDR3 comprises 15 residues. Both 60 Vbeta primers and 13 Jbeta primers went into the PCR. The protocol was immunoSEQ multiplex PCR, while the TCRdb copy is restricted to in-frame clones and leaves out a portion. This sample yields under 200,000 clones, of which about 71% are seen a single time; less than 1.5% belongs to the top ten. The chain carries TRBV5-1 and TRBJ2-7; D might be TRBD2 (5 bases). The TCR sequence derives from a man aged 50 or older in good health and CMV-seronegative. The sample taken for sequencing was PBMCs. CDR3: CASSLGGVGSYEQYF. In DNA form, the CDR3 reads TGCGCCAGCAGCTTGGGGGGAGTGGGATCCTACGAGCAGTACTTC.